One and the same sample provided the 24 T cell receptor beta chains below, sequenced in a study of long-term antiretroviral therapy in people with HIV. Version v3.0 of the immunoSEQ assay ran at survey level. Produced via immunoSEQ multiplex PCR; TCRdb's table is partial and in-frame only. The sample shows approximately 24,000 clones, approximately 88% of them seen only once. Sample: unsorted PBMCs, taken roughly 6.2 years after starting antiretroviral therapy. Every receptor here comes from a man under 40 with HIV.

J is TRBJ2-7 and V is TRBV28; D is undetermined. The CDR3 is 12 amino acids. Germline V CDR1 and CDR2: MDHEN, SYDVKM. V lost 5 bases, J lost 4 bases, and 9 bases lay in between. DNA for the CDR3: TGTGCCAGCAGTCGCAGTCAATACGAGCAGTACTTC. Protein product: CASSRSQYEQYF.

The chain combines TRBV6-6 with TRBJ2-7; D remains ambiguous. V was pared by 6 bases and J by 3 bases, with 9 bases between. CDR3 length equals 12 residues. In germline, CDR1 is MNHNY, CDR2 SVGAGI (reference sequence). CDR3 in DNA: TGTGCCAGCAGCCTAGACAACTACGAGCAGTACTTC. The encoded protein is CASSLDNYEQYF.

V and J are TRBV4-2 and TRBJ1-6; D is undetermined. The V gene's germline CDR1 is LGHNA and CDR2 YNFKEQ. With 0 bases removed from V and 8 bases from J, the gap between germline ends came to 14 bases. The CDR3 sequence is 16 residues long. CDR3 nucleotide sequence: TGTGCCAGCAGCCAAGATAAAAACGGGAGATATTCACCCCTCCACTTT. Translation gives CASSQDKNGRYSPLHF.

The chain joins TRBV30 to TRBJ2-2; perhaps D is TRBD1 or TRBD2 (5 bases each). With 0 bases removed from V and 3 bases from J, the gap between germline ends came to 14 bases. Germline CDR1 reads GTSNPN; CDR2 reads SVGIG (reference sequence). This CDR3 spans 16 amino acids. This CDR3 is CAWSVTPWGYTGELFF. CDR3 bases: TGTGCCTGGAGTGTGACACCTTGGGGGTACACCGGGGAGCTGTTTTTT.

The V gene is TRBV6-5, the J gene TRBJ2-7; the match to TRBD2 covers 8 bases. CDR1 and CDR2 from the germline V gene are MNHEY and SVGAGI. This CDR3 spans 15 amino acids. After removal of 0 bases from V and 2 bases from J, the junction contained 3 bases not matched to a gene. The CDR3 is CASSYSGTRTYEQYF. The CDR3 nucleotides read TGTGCCAGCAGTTACTCGGGGACTAGGACCTACGAGCAGTACTTC.

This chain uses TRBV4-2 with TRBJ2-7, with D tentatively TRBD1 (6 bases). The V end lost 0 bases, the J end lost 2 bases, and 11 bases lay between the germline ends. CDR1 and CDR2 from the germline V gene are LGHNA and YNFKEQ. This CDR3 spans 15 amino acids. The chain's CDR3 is CASSQDRRQAYEQYF. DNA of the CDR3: TGTGCCAGCAGCCAAGACCGAAGACAGGCCTACGAGCAGTACTTC.

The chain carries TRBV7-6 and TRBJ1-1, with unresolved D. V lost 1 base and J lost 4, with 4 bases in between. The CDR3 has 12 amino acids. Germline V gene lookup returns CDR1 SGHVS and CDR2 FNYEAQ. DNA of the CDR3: TGTGCCAGCAGCTTAGGAAGCACTGAAGCTTTCTTT. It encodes CASSLGSTEAFF.

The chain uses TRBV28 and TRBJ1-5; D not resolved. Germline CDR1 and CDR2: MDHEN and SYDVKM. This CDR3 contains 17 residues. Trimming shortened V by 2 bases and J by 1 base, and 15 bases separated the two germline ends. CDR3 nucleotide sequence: TGTGCCAGCAGTTTACCCCCCCGAATCCGAAGCAATCAGCCCCAGCATTTT. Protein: CASSLPPRIRSNQPQHF. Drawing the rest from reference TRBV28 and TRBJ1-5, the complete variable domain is DVKVTQSSRYLVKRTGEKVFLECVQDMDHENMFWYRQDPGLGLRLIYFSYDVKMKEKGDIPEGYSVSREKKERFSLILESASTNQTSMYLCASSLPPRIRSNQPQHFGDGTRLSIL.

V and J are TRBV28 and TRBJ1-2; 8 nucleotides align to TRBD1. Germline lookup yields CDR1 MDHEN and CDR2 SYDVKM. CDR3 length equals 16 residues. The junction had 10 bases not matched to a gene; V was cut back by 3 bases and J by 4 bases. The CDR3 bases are TGTGCCAGCAGTTTTCCTAGGGCAGGGGGCATCTATGGCTACACCTTC. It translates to CASSFPRAGGIYGYTF.

CDR3: CASSLVVPYEQYF. As DNA, the CDR3 is TGTGCCAGCAGTCTGGTAGTCCCCTACGAGCAGTACTTC. The chain is built from TRBV28 and TRBJ2-7, with unresolved D. The V end lost 5 bases, the J end lost 2 bases, and 10 bases lay between the germline ends. The CDR3 extends over 13 amino acids. Looked up from germline, CDR1 is MDHEN and CDR2 is SYDVKM.

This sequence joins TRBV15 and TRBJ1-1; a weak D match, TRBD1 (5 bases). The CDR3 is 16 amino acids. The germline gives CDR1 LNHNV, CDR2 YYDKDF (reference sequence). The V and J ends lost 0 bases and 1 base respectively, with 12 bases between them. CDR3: CATSRDTTGTNTEAFF. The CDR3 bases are TGTGCCACCAGCAGAGATACAACAGGAACGAACACTGAAGCTTTCTTT. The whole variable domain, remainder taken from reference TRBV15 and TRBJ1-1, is DAMVIQNPRYQVTQFGKPVTLSCSQTLNHNVMYWYQQKSSQAPKLLFHYYDKDFNNEADTPDNFQSRRPNTSFCFLDIRSPGLGDTAMYLCATSRDTTGTNTEAFFGQGTRLTVV.

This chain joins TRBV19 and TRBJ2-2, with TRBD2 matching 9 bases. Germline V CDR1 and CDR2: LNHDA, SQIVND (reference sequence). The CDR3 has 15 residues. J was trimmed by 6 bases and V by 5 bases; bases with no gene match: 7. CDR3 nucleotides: TGTGCCAGTAGTCCCGTTGGCGGGAGGGCCGGGGAGCTGTTTTTT. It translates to CASSPVGGRAGELFF.

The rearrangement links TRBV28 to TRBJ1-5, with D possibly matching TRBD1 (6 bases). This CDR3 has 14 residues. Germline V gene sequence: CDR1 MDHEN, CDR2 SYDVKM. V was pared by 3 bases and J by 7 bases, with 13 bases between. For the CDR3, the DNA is TGTGCCAGCAGTTTTGGAGGGGGATGGCAGCCCCAGCATTTT. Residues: CASSFGGGWQPQHF.

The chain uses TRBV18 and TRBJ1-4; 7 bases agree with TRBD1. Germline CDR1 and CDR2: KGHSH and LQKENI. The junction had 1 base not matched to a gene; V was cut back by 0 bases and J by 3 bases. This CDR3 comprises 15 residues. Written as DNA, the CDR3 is TGTGCCAGCTCACCACCGCAGGGGGCTAATGAAAAACTGTTTTTT. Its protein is CASSPPQGANEKLFF.

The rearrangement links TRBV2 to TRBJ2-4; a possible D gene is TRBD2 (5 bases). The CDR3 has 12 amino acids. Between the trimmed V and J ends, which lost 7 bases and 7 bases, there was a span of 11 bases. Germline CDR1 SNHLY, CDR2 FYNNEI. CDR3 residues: CASTPLGNIQYF. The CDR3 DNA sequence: TGTGCCAGCACCCCACTAGGGAACATTCAGTACTTC.

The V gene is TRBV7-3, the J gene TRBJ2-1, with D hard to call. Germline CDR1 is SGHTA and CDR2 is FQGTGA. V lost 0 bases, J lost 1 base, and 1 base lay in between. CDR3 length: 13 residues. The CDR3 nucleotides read TGTGCCAGCAGCTTAACATCCTACAATGAGCAGTTCTTC. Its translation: CASSLTSYNEQFF.

This chain's CDR3 is CASSPTSDRAGSQYF. CDR3 DNA: TGTGCCAGCAGCCCCACGTCGGACAGAGCCGGGTCCCAGTACTTC. This chain joins TRBV7-2 and TRBJ2-5; weak D call: TRBD1 (6 bases). Germline V gene data show CDR1 as SGHTA and CDR2 as FQGNSA. This CDR3 has 15 residues. V gave up 5 bases and J gave up 9 bases, with 22 bases separating them.

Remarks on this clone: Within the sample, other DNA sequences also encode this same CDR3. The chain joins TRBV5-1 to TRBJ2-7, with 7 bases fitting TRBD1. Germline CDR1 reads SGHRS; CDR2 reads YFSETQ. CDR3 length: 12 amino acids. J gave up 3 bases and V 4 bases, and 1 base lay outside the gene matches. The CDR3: CASSRDSYEQYF. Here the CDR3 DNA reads TGCGCCAGCAGCCGGGACAGCTACGAGCAGTACTTC. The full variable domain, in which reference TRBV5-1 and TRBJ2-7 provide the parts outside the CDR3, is KAGVTQTPRYLIKTRGQQVTLSCSPISGHRSVSWYQQTPGQGLQFLFEYFSETQRNKGNFPGRFSGRQFSNSRSEMNVSTLELGDSALYLCASSRDSYEQYFGPGTRLTVT.

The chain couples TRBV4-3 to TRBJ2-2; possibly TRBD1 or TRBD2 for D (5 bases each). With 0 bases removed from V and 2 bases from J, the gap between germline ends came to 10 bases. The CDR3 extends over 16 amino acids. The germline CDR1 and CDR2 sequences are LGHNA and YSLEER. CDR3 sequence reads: CASSQDEGFNTGELFF. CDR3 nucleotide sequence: TGCGCCAGCAGCCAAGATGAGGGGTTCAACACCGGGGAGCTGTTTTTT.

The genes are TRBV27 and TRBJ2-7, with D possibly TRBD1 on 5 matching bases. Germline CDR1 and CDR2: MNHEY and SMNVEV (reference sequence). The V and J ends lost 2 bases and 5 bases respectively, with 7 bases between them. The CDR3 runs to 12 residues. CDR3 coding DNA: TGTGCCAGCAGTTTACAGGGTAACGAGCAGTACTTC. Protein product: CASSLQGNEQYF.

The CDR3 nucleotides are TGTGCCAGCTCACCTTTGGGGGGCAATGAAAAACTGTTTTTT. It is translated as CASSPLGGNEKLFF. The rearrangement links TRBV18 to TRBJ1-4, with D perhaps TRBD1 (6 bases). The CDR3 has 14 residues. Trimming pared 3 bases from V and 5 bases from J, leaving 10 bases between. CDR1 KGHSH and CDR2 LQKENI come from the germline V gene.

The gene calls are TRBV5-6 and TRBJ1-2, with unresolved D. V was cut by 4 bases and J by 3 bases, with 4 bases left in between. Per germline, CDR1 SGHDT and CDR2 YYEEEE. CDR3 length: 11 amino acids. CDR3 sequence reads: CASSQDYGYTF. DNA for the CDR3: TGTGCCAGCAGCCAGGACTATGGCTACACCTTC.

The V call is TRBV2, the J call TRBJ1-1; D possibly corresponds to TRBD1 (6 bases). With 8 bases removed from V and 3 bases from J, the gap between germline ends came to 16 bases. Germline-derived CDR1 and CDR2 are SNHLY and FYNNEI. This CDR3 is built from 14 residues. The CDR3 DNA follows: TGTGCCAGCCCCGGAGGGGGGCGGGACACTGAAGCTTTCTTT. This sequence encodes CASPGGGRDTEAFF.

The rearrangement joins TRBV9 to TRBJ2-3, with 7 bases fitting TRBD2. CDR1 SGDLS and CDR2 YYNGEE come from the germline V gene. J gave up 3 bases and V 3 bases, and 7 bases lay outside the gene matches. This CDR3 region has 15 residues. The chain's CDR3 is CASSARGVATDTQYF. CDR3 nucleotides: TGTGCCAGCAGCGCCCGGGGGGTTGCTACAGATACGCAGTATTTT.